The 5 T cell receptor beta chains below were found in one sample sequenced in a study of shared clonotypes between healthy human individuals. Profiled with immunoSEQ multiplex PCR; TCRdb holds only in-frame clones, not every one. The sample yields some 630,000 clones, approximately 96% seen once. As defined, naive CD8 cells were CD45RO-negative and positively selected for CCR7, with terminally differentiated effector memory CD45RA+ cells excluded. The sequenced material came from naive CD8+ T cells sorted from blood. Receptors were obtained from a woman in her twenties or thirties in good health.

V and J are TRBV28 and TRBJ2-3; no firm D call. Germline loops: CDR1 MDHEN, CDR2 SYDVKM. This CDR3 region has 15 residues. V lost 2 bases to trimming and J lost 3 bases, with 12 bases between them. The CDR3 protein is CASSLKGLQTDTQYF. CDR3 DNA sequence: TGTGCCAGCAGTTTAAAAGGCCTACAAACAGATACGCAGTATTTT.

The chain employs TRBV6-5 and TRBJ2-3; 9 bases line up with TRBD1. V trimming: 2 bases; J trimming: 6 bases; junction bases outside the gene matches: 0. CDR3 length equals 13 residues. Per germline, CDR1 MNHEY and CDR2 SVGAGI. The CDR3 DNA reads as TGTGCCAGCAGTTACGGACAGGGGGATACGCAGTATTTT. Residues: CASSYGQGDTQYF.

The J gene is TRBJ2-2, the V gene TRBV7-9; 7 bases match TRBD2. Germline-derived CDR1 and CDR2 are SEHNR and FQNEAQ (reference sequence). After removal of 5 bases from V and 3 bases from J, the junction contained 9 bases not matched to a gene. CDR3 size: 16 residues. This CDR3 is CASSPGEGSDTGELFF. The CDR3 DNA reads TGTGCCAGCAGCCCGGGGGAGGGTTCCGACACCGGGGAGCTGTTTTTT. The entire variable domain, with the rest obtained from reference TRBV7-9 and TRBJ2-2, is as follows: DTGVSQNPRHKITKRGQNVTFRCDPISEHNRLYWYRQTLGQGPEFLTYFQNEAQLEKSRLLSDRFSAERPKGSFSTLEIQRTEQGDSAMYLCASSPGEGSDTGELFFGEGSRLTVL.

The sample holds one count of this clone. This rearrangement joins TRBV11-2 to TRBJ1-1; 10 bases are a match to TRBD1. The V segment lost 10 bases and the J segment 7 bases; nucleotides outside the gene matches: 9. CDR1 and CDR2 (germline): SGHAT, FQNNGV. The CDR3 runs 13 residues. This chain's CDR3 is CATLGGQGREAFF. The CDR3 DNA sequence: TGTGCCACCCTGGGGGGACAGGGGCGTGAAGCTTTCTTT.

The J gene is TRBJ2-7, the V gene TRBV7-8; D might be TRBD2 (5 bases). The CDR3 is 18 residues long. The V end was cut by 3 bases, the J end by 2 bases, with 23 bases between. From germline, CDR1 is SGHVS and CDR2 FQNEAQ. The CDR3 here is CASSLLSEAGLSTYEQYF. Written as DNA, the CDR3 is TGTGCCAGCAGCTTGCTGTCAGAGGCGGGTCTCTCCACCTACGAGCAGTACTTC.